This paragraph reports one T cell receptor (beta chain). Its specific antigen is unknown. There are no base qualities to consult, and no much larger clone falls within one base. Counted from cysteine to phenylalanine, this CDR3 has 13 amino acids. The kept DNA is CDR3 alone, 39 bases in frame from the first base. V was cut back by 3 bases and J by 5 bases, leaving a gap of 8 bases between them. From a lookup of the germline V gene, CDR1 and CDR2 are MRHNA and SNTAGT. This sample stems from a study of identifying expanded T cells in peripheral blood (dated by TCRdb to between 2019 and 2020). Regarding the study in general: Four technical replicates, made by sequencing separate aliquots from the same pool of genomic DNA, were compared pairwise.

Overall study results and their limits: Across all healthy donors, variance in clone template counts between approximately two-week samples was found to increase significantly with total template count. The binomial model flagged approximately 1.1 differentially abundant clones between technical replicates but roughly 15 over around 2 weeks and 19 over around four weeks. Across all healthy-donor time intervals, the beta-binomial model significantly cut both the number of clones called differentially abundant and the false-positive rate. It was expected by the authors that biological variance in healthy repertoires might increase further over much longer intervals, such as months to years.

The immunoSEQ Assay, which relies on bias-controlled multiplex PCR amplification of genomic DNA, was used to profile TCRbeta CDR3 regions. As for the original processing: To quantify the absolute abundance of each unique TCRbeta CDR3 region, the sequences were collapsed and filtered. Differential abundance was tested with a binomial (Fisher-equivalent) model and with a beta-binomial model adding time-dependent variance fitted from healthy donors. Any clone with fewer than 5 combined templates was excluded, and a clone was called differentially abundant if its Benjamini-Hochberg FDR was below 0.01. Beta-binomial variance was modeled as a function of total template count across the two samples using the form v = (b*log(k)+a)^2. TCRdb holds this immuneACCESS table with in-frame rearrangements only. Some clones are missing; in checked studies, unresolved V genes explain under half, and the rest has no known cause. V and J calls plus clone size are reproduced from that table; the DNA served to infer D and trimming. The sample data list around 68,000 clones, and 80% to 90% of these were observed just once. Around 4.6% of the sample is in the top ten clones.

No immune events such as infections were documented for the healthy donors during the collection period. Healthy-donor blood repertoires served as a training cohort to calibrate time-dependent variance in a beta-binomial model of T-cell clone differential abundance. The training cohort comprised about ten healthy donors, 3 female and 7 male. The donors were between about 29 and 65 years old, with an average age of roughly 40 years. Whole blood was collected from each healthy donor at three time points spaced two weeks apart and obtained from a commercial supplier. For immunosequencing, genomic DNA was extracted from unsorted whole blood.

This receptor was taken from a person aged 18 to 75 in good health. The receptor chain draws on TRBV6-4 and TRBJ2-1; the D segment could be TRBD1, given 5 matching bases. Material: blood. The nucleotide sequence is given as TGTGCCAGCAGTGAAGGGGCTAACAATGAGCAGTTCTTC. Its protein reads: CASSEGANNEQFF.